A single sample is the source of the 27 T cell receptor beta chains below, sequenced in a study of blood T cells in healthy people across ages. Through a sample-barcoded 5' primer and a J-beta primer mix, a second PCR was run for about 6 to 11 cycles. TCRdb independently ran MiXCR on the 5' RACE reads; one entry per CDR3 protein. The data show around 650,000 distinct CDR3 sequences, with about 30% seen just once and over 15% held by the top ten. The sample taken for sequencing was blood. All receptors come from a woman over 75 in good health.

This clonotype was seen a handful of times. It may be a read error: a sequence one base away is much more abundant. The chain employs TRBV5-1 and TRBJ2-1; 14 positions match TRBD2. The germline gives CDR1 SGHRS, CDR2 YFSETQ. The length of the CDR3 is 15 residues. CDR3 DNA: TGCGCCAGCAGGGGACTAGCGGGAGATTACAATGGGCAGTTCTTC. Its protein product is CASRGLAGDYNGQFF.

The rearrangement joins TRBV27 to TRBJ1-5; no firm D call. The CDR3 is made up of 14 amino acids. Germline lookup yields CDR1 MNHEY and CDR2 SMNVEV (reference sequence). Trimming shortened V by 5 bases and J by 7 bases, and 15 bases separated the two germline ends. The CDR3 bases are TGTGCCAGCAGTGCGCGACCGTCCAGGCAGCCCCAGCATTTT. This encodes CASSARPSRQPQHF.

This clonotype was found many times. J is TRBJ2-7 and V is TRBV28; D possibly matches TRBD1 or TRBD2 (6 bases each). Germline V gene lookup returns CDR1 MDHEN and CDR2 SYDVKM. This CDR3 comprises 14 residues. V was pared by 2 bases and J by 6 bases, with 14 bases between. CDR3 DNA: TGTGCCAGCAGTTTAACCGAAAAGGGGGGCGAGCAGTACTTC. As protein: CASSLTEKGGEQYF.

The sample holds many counts of this clonotype. V is TRBV6-5 and J is TRBJ2-6; either TRBD1 or TRBD2 may supply D (6 bases each). V lost 6 bases and J lost 1, with 16 bases in between. The CDR3 is made up of 17 amino acids. CDR1 MNHEY and CDR2 SVGAGI come from the germline V gene. As DNA, the CDR3 is TGTGCCAGCAGCCCCGTCGGGGGCCGGTCTGGGGCCAACGTCCTGACTTTC. As protein: CASSPVGGRSGANVLTF.

Turning to this clonotype: A much larger clone differs from this one at a single base, so this may be a read error. The rearrangement links TRBV29-1 to TRBJ2-5, with no clear D. This CDR3 spans 10 amino acids. In germline, CDR1 is SQVTM, CDR2 ANQGSEA. The DNA of the CDR3 is TGCAACGTGAGCCAAGAGACCCAGTACTTC. Translating gives CNVSQETQYF.

The table lists this clonotype with many counts. This rearrangement joins TRBV5-1 to TRBJ1-2, with 8 bases that match TRBD1. The germline gives CDR1 SGHRS, CDR2 YFSETQ. Germline trimming cut 2 bases from V and 3 bases from J; bases unmatched to any gene: 6. This CDR3 has 15 residues. In nucleotides, the CDR3 is TGCGCCAGCAGCTTAGGGACAGGACCCGACTATGGCTACACCTTC. Protein product: CASSLGTGPDYGYTF.

This clonotype was seen repeatedly, ten times or more. This chain uses TRBV27 with TRBJ2-4; no reliable D call. V lost 3 bases and J 0 bases, leaving 9 bases between the germline ends. Looked up from germline, CDR1 is MNHEY and CDR2 is SMNVEV (reference sequence). The CDR3 has 15 amino acids. The CDR3 DNA reads as TGTGCCAGCAGTTTTCAAGGGCTAGCCAAAAACATTCAGTACTTC. It specifies CASSFQGLAKNIQYF.

This sequence joins TRBV27 and TRBJ1-2; 9 bases line up with TRBD1. The length of the CDR3 is 15 residues. From germline, CDR1 is MNHEY and CDR2 SMNVEV (reference sequence). V lost 4 bases to trimming and J lost 2 bases; unmatched junction nucleotides: 5. This chain's CDR3 is CASSSWTGVNYGYTF. DNA of the CDR3: TGTGCCAGCAGTTCGTGGACAGGGGTCAACTATGGCTACACCTTC.

This clonotype has a count of ten or more. The chain combines TRBV7-9 with TRBJ1-2, with 8 bases lining up with TRBD1. Unmatched junction bases numbered 16, after V lost 11 bases and J lost 8 bases. This CDR3 comprises 14 residues. Per germline, CDR1 SEHNR and CDR2 FQNEAQ (reference sequence). The CDR3 reads CAGGEETGAYGYTF. The CDR3, as DNA: TGTGCCGGTGGAGAAGAGACAGGGGCCTACGGCTACACCTTC.

This clonotype appeared many times. The V call is TRBV12-3 or TRBV12-4, the J call TRBJ2-7; the D gene is possibly TRBD1 (6 bases). The CDR3 loop spans 15 amino acids. V lost 6 bases to trimming and J lost 2 bases, with 17 bases between them. DNA of the CDR3: TGTGCCAGCAGCTATCAGGGGATAATAACCTACGAGCAGTACTTC. Protein product: CASSYQGIITYEQYF.

This clonotype was picked up many times. V gene TRBV5-1 combines with J gene TRBJ2-5; D might be TRBD2 (7 bases). The CDR3 totals 15 residues. Trimming took 0 bases from V and 5 from J, leaving 14 bases between them. In germline, CDR1 is SGHRS, CDR2 YFSETQ. DNA for the CDR3: TGCGCCAGCAGCTTGGCTGGCGGGGGCCGTGAGACCCAGTACTTC. Its protein product is CASSLAGGGRETQYF.

The V call is TRBV30, the J call TRBJ1-4; perhaps TRBD1 as D (5 bases). The CDR3 is 15 amino acids. Germline CDR1 GTSNPN, CDR2 SVGIG (reference sequence). Trimming removed 0 bases from V and 2 bases from J, with 10 bases in between. CDR3 DNA: TGTGCCTGGAGTGTTGGAGGGACGACTAATGAAAAACTGTTTTTT. Encoded protein: CAWSVGGTTNEKLFF.

At least ten counts were recorded for this clonotype. The CDR3 loop is CASSLVQGQKYF. The DNA of the CDR3 is TGTGCCAGCAGCTTAGTGCAGGGTCAGAAGTACTTC. The genes are TRBV7-9 and TRBJ2-5; D perhaps matches TRBD1 (5 bases). The CDR3 loop spans 12 amino acids. The V gene's germline CDR1 is SEHNR and CDR2 FQNEAQ (reference sequence). The V gene lost 1 base and the J gene lost 12 bases, with 12 bases spanning the gap. The full variable domain, its missing parts supplied by reference TRBV7-9 and TRBJ2-5, is DTGVSQNPRHKITKRGQNVTFRCDPISEHNRLYWYRQTLGQGPEFLTYFQNEAQLEKSRLLSDRFSAERPKGSFSTLEIQRTEQGDSAMYLCASSLVQGQKYFGPGTRLLVL.

The V call is TRBV25-1, the J call TRBJ2-3, with D perhaps matching TRBD2 (6 bases). Germline V gene data show CDR1 as MGHDK and CDR2 as SYGVNS. CDR3 length equals 15 residues. Trimming shortened V by 5 bases and J by 3 bases, and 15 bases separated the two germline ends. The CDR3 loop reads CASSPSRTTTDTQYF. For the CDR3, the DNA is TGTGCCAGCAGTCCGAGCAGGACTACAACAGATACGCAGTATTTT.

This clonotype occurred many times. This rearrangement joins TRBV5-1 to TRBJ2-7; possibly TRBD1 for D (5 bases). Trimming removed 0 bases from V and 2 bases from J, with 9 bases in between. This CDR3 has 14 residues. Germline values: CDR1 SGHRS, CDR2 YFSETQ. This chain's CDR3 is CASSLDTGPYEQYF. The CDR3 nucleotides are TGCGCCAGCAGCTTGGACACAGGACCCTACGAGCAGTACTTC.

This clonotype showed up just a few times. At one end, the junction sequence differs from germline, possibly due to a read error. The chain carries TRBV20-1 and TRBJ2-2; D may correspond to TRBD1 or TRBD2 (5 bases each). Germline V gene data show CDR1 as DFQATT and CDR2 as SNEGSKA (reference sequence). This CDR3 has 16 residues. The CDR3 region is CSARGPQMGPTGERFF. The CDR3, as DNA: TGCAGTGCTAGAGGCCCCCAGATGGGACCCACCGGGGAGCGGTTTTTT.

This clonotype was detected many times. The chain links TRBV5-6 to TRBJ1-5, with D tentatively TRBD1 (6 bases). Germline CDR1 is SGHDT and CDR2 is YYEEEE. The ends were cut back, 4 bases at V and 2 bases at J, with 10 bases in the middle. The length of the CDR3 is 14 residues. This chain's CDR3 is CASSPAGGNQPQHF. CDR3 DNA: TGTGCCAGCAGCCCAGCAGGGGGCAATCAGCCCCAGCATTTT.

This clonotype was recorded at least ten times. The chain recombines TRBV15 with TRBJ1-2; no firm D call. Trimming pared 1 base from V and 3 bases from J, leaving 12 bases between. Per germline, CDR1 LNHNV and CDR2 YYDKDF (reference sequence). This CDR3 has 15 amino acids. The DNA of the CDR3 is TGTGCCACCAGCAGAGTTCGTCAGAGGCACTATGGCTACACCTTC. Amino acid sequence: CATSRVRQRHYGYTF. The full variable domain, its missing parts supplied by reference TRBV15 and TRBJ1-2, is DAMVIQNPRYQVTQFGKPVTLSCSQTLNHNVMYWYQQKSSQAPKLLFHYYDKDFNNEADTPDNFQSRRPNTSFCFLDIRSPGLGDTAMYLCATSRVRQRHYGYTFGSGTRLTVV.

This clonotype was seen ten or more times. The J gene is TRBJ2-5, the V gene TRBV7-9; 9 positions match TRBD2. The CDR3 extends over 16 amino acids. Losses at the gene ends were 2 bases for V and 4 bases for J; bases not matched to a gene: 8. The germline V gene has CDR1 SEHNR and CDR2 FQNEAQ (reference sequence). The CDR3 nucleotides read TGTGCCAGCAGCTTAAACTTGCGGGGGGGCAGAGAGACCCAGTACTTC. Translating gives CASSLNLRGGRETQYF.

There are a few counts of this clonotype. The chain uses TRBV6-1 and TRBJ1-1; 7 nucleotides align to TRBD1. The germline CDR1 and CDR2 sequences are MNHNS and SASEGT. This CDR3 is built from 14 residues. With V trimmed by 3 bases and J by 4 bases, 5 bases remained unmatched. The CDR3 loop is CASSDPGGFTEAFF. The CDR3 DNA sequence: TGTGCCAGCAGTGACCCAGGGGGGTTCACTGAAGCTTTCTTT.

This clonotype was counted only a few times. The junction departs from germline at one end; a sequencing error may be responsible. The rearrangement uses TRBV7-2 and TRBJ2-3, with 7 positions matching TRBD2. This CDR3 is built from 16 residues. Germline CDR1 and CDR2: SGHTA and FQGNSA. CDR3 sequence: CACSLPGLPSTDTQYF. CDR3 DNA sequence: TGTGCCTGCAGCTTACCGGGACTACCGAGCACAGATACGCAGTATTTT. The variable domain in full, with the rest retrieved from reference TRBV7-2 and TRBJ2-3, is GAGVSQSPSNKVTEKGKDVELRCDPISGHTALYWYRQSLGQGLEFLIYFQGNSAPDKSGLPSDRFSAERTGGSVSTLTIQRTQQEDSAVYLCACSLPGLPSTDTQYFGPGTRLTVL.

The V call is TRBV30, the J call TRBJ2-1, with D maybe TRBD1 (5 bases). The CDR3 runs 12 residues. Germline CDR1 reads GTSNPN; CDR2 reads SVGIG (reference sequence). With 6 bases removed from V and 6 bases from J, the gap between germline ends came to 12 bases. The CDR3 loop reads CACIWGRNEQFF. The CDR3 DNA is TGTGCCTGTATCTGGGGCCGCAATGAGCAGTTCTTC.

The table lists this clonotype with many counts. The rearrangement joins TRBV5-1 to TRBJ2-1; 7 positions agree with TRBD1. J lost 9 bases, V lost 1 base, and 4 bases had no gene match. The CDR3 loop spans 13 amino acids. Germline V CDR1 and CDR2: SGHRS, YFSETQ. In nucleotides, the CDR3 is TGCGCCAGCAGCTTGACAGGGGAAGGTGAGCAGTTCTTC. Protein sequence: CASSLTGEGEQFF.

This clonotype was picked up many times. The chain joins TRBV5-1 to TRBJ1-2; TRBD1 aligns across 8 bases. CDR1 is SGHRS and CDR2 is YFSETQ in the germline V gene. CDR3 length equals 13 residues. Trimming took 1 base from V and 6 from J; bases not matched to a gene: 2. CDR3 in DNA: TGCGCCAGCAGCTTGCAGGGGGCCGATGGCTACACCTTC. Translated, it gives CASSLQGADGYTF.

This clonotype has only a few counts. The junction departs from germline at one end; a sequencing error may be responsible. This rearrangement joins TRBV5-6 to TRBJ2-4; D is unresolved. Germline-derived CDR1 and CDR2 are SGHDT and YYEEEE. The CDR3 has 13 amino acids. The CDR3 DNA follows: TGTGCCTGCAGCTTGGGGATGAAAAACATTCAGTACTTC. Its translation: CACSLGMKNIQYF.

V gene TRBV29-1 combines with J gene TRBJ2-1, with TRBD2 matching over 8 bases. The CDR3 loop spans 14 amino acids. V lost 3 bases and J lost 8; bases outside the gene matches: 9. In germline, CDR1 is SQVTM, CDR2 ANQGSEA. For the CDR3, the DNA is TGCAGCGTTGAGGCCGGGACTAGGCGCTATGAGCAGTTCTTC. It encodes CSVEAGTRRYEQFF.

This clonotype was detected ten times or more. The chain is built from TRBV3-1 and TRBJ1-2, with unresolved D. Per the germline V gene, CDR1 is LGHDT and CDR2 is YNNKEL (reference sequence). This CDR3 comprises 13 residues. The V and J ends lost 0 bases and 9 bases respectively, with 11 bases between them. The DNA of the CDR3 is TGTGCCAGCAGCCAAGAAGAAGCCGGGAGCTACACCTTC. Amino acids: CASSQEEAGSYTF. The variable domain in full, completed from reference TRBV3-1 and TRBJ1-2, reads DTAVSQTPKYLVTQMGNDKSIKCEQNLGHDTMYWYKQDSKKFLKIMFSYNNKELIINETVPNRFSPKSPDKAHLNLHINSLELGDSAVYFCASSQEEAGSYTFGSGTRLTVV.